This is a list of T cell receptor beta chains from one sample in a study of cytomegalovirus exposure and HLA in healthy donors. Some clones are missing from TCRdb's copy, which holds only in-frame ones; the method was immunoSEQ multiplex PCR. The sample includes 150,000 to 200,000 clones, over 70% of them seen just once. Source material: PBMCs. These receptors were taken from a female donor in good health and CMV-seronegative. Each CDR3 is given with its conserved first and last residue. Each record gives: clone size, V gene, J gene, D gene, CDR3 protein, CDR3 DNA. The D gene is left open where the match is weak. Only part of the rows carry a size: once, few, many, or a class if the clone is expanded.

NA	TRBV7-2	TRBJ1-4	NA	CASSLAGTNEKLFF	TGTGCCAGCAGCTTAGCGGGGACAAACGAAAAACTGTTTTTT
NA	TRBV11-2	TRBJ1-1	TRBD1	CASSSRDRAVLEAFF	TGTGCCAGCAGCTCCCGGGACAGGGCGGTTTTAGAAGCTTTCTTT
NA	TRBV2	TRBJ2-1	TRBD1	CASSGQGTYNEQFF	TGTGCCAGCAGTGGACAGGGCACATACAATGAGCAGTTCTTC
NA	TRBV19	TRBJ2-4	NA	CASRPSGSQRDIQYF	TGTGCCAGTAGACCCTCCGGGAGCCAACGGGACATTCAGTACTTC
few	TRBV6-1	TRBJ2-7	TRBD1	CASSEAATGYYEQYF	TGTGCCAGCAGTGAAGCAGCGACAGGGTATTACGAGCAGTACTTT
NA	TRBV19	TRBJ2-7	TRBD2	CASSIGLAGGPITYEQYF	TGTGCCAGTAGTATCGGCCTAGCGGGGGGTCCGATTACCTACGAGCAGTACTTC
NA	TRBV5-1	TRBJ2-3	TRBD1	CASSPRQGGTDTQYF	TGCGCCAGCAGCCCTCGACAGGGTGGCACAGATACGCAGTATTTT
NA	TRBV28	TRBJ2-6	NA	CAVRDKNYSGANVLTF	TGTGCCGTCCGGGACAAAAATTACTCTGGGGCCAACGTCCTGACTTTC
few	TRBV10-3	TRBJ2-3	NA	CAIPEAFTQYF	TGTGCCATCCCCGAGGCCTTTACGCAGTATTTT
NA	TRBV7-3	TRBJ2-2	NA	CASGRSAGELFF	TGTGCCAGTGGTCGGAGTGCCGGGGAGCTGTTTTTT
NA	TRBV7-6	TRBJ2-7	TRBD2	CASSLESGAVPYEQYF	TGTGCCAGCAGCTTAGAGAGCGGGGCGGTACCCTACGAGCAGTACTTC
NA	TRBV5-4	TRBJ2-1	TRBD1	CASRWDSSSYNEQFF	TGTGCCAGCAGGTGGGACAGTAGCTCCTACAATGAGCAGTTCTTC
NA	TRBV10-3	TRBJ2-7	TRBD2	CAIRIAGGDYEQYF	TGTGCCATCCGAATAGCGGGGGGGGACTACGAGCAGTACTTC
once	TRBV5-6	TRBJ2-1	TRBD1	CASSHRGPGGYNEQFF	TGTGCCAGCAGCCACAGGGGGCCGGGGGGTTACAATGAGCAGTTCTTC
NA	TRBV30	TRBJ1-6	NA	CAWLTDNNSPLHF	TGTGCCTGGCTGACAGATAATAATTCACCCCTCCACTTT
NA	TRBV5-1	TRBJ1-5	NA	CASSLGPSNQPQHF	TGCGCCAGCAGCTTGGGGCCGAGCAATCAGCCCCAGCATTTT
NA	TRBV28	TRBJ1-4	NA	CASSFSSSGGGEKLFF	TGTGCCAGCAGTTTTTCGTCTTCGGGGGGTGGTGAAAAACTGTTTTTT
NA	TRBV9	TRBJ2-1	TRBD2	CASSTQRGGYNEQFF	TGTGCCAGCAGCACACAGCGGGGGGGGTACAATGAGCAGTTCTTC
NA	TRBV6-1	TRBJ2-7	TRBD1	CASRRPGQGTYEQYF	TGTGCCAGCAGACGTCCGGGACAGGGTACCTACGAGCAGTACTTC
NA	TRBV30	TRBJ1-1	NA	CAWSPPYSHTEAFF	TGTGCCTGGAGTCCCCCCTATAGTCACACTGAAGCTTTCTTT
NA	TRBV28	TRBJ2-3	TRBD2	CASSPFGGAATDTQYF	TGTGCCAGCAGTCCCTTCGGGGGGGCAGCCACAGATACGCAGTATTTT
NA	TRBV7-3	TRBJ2-3	TRBD2	CASSLSSGGALDTQYF	TGTGCCAGCAGCCTCTCTAGCGGGGGGGCCTTAGATACGCAGTATTTT
NA	TRBV18	TRBJ1-2	TRBD1	CASSYGQAARGYTF	TGTGCCAGCTCTTACGGACAGGCTGCGCGCGGCTACACCTTC
NA	TRBV2	TRBJ1-5	NA	CASSEQVSSNSNQPQHF	TGTGCCAGCAGCGAACAGGTCTCGAGCAATAGCAATCAGCCCCAGCATTTT
NA	TRBV7-3	TRBJ2-1	NA	CASSLSLSSYNEQFF	TGTGCCAGCAGCTTAAGCTTGAGCTCCTACAATGAGCAGTTCTTC
NA	TRBV25-1	TRBJ1-2	TRBD1	CASSDHRGPYGYTF	TGTGCCAGCAGTGACCACAGGGGGCCCTATGGCTACACCTTC
NA	TRBV4-1	TRBJ1-1	TRBD1	CASSDTEGATEAFF	TGCGCCAGCAGTGATACAGAGGGGGCCACTGAAGCTTTCTTT